The entry below gives a single T cell receptor (beta chain) sequence along with its context. There is no known antigen for this receptor. Base qualities were left out, and no much larger clone turns up one base away. In the germline V gene (reference sequence), CDR1 corresponds to SGHNT and CDR2 to YYREEE. Measured from the cysteine to the phenylalanine, the CDR3 is 13 residues long. Solely the CDR3 DNA is kept, with 39 bases framed from the first base. V ends up 5 bases short and J 7 bases short, with an unmatched junction base count of 5. This sample is drawn from a study of shared clonotypes between healthy human individuals (dated by TCRdb to 2020 to 2021). Describing the broader study: Three men and two women, aged 18 to 49 years, made up the cohort. Libraries were prepared and TCR repertoires were sequenced by different laboratories using diverse techniques, in order to increase sequencing depth and limit assay-specific biases. For each donor, CD4 naive and CD4 memory were each run on three plates, CD8 naive on two plates, and CD8 memory on one plate. To estimate repertoire size and how much clonotypes are shared between individuals, the study performed deep sequencing of blood TCR repertoires from roughly five healthy adults. Between about 0.8 and 8.9 billion PBMCs per donor were obtained by leukapheresis.

What the work shows at the level of the full study, not this receptor alone: Because the study included only a small number of donors, the genetic and exposure-history diversity represented was limited. Only blood was sampled, and tissue TCR repertoires likely differ from those in blood. Clonotypes shared by all four sorted-subset donors showed higher generation probabilities than non-shared clonotypes. Sharing across a few donors was observed for around 5% of naive CD4, 3.5% of naive CD8, about 2.3% of memory CD4, and roughly 0.43% of memory CD8 clonotypes. Even with the large sequencing depth, rarefaction of the sorted-subset datasets indicated that sequencing was incomplete. Naive subsets generally had larger estimated clonotype richness than memory subsets did. Pairwise subsampling led to the expectation that sequencing depth would affect the degree of clonotype sharing among donors.

The donors were healthy, HIV-negative adults with no recently reported acute infections or vaccinations. Only Caucasian adults living in Nashville, Tennessee, USA were represented among the donors. CD4+ T cells were enriched by magnetic negative selection, after which naive cells were positively selected on CD45RA and the negative fraction was taken as the memory subset. Blood was collected by leukapheresis, and PBMCs were isolated by Ficoll-Histopaque density gradient centrifugation and then cryopreserved in liquid nitrogen vapor phase. Analytical flow cytometry was used to check the purity and quantity of every magnetically sorted T cell population. Each sorted fraction had its genomic DNA isolated and then quantified by UV absorbance on a Nanodrop 2000c. Using the deep immunoSEQ assay, multiplex PCR amplified TCR CDR3 regions from genomic DNA. For each cell subset, the extracted genomic DNA was distributed evenly across all wells of several immunoSEQ 96-well plates, and each plate served as one replicate. For sorted subsets, about 220 ng of genomic DNA, equivalent to roughly 30,000 T cell genomes, went into each replicate PCR. The purified libraries were quantified using a Qubit 3.0 fluorometer, sized with a Bioanalyzer 2100, and then quantified again using the KAPA Library Quantification kit. Every immunoSEQ 96-well plate was sequenced on a dedicated single-read 150-cycle Illumina NextSeq 550 flow cell. The original pipeline was this. Because only junctional sequences without quality scores were contained in the immunoSEQ output, filtering matching that applied to full-length reads could not be performed. Sequences were annotated with PyIR, a Python wrapper for IgBLAST v1.9, using IMGT germline references to assign V/J genes and CDR3. Reads were removed for weak V/J assignments (E-value above 1e-6), missing CDR3, stop codons, out-of-frame junctions, or ambiguous translated residues. V3J clonotypes were defined as sequences sharing an identical inferred V gene, J gene, and CDR3 amino acid sequence. Percentage overlap between repertoires was computed as shared unique clonotypes divided by the size of the smaller repertoire. Three approaches were used to assess repertoire richness: RTK rarefaction, the Chao1 estimator, and Recon v2.1 estimates of unobserved clonotypes. Generation probabilities were computed with OLGA for all TCRbeta clonotypes obtained by the gDNA method from a few donors. The source is immuneACCESS, and TCRdb retained only in-frame sequences with V and J called. Part of the clones is not carried over; for the studies checked, unresolved V genes explain less than half of this, and the remainder is unexplained. V, J and clone size are taken as reported in that table, and D and trimming were inferred from the DNA itself. This sample holds some 630,000 clones; about two thirds were observed only once. The top ten hold approximately 1.8% of the sample.

The sequenced sample was memory CD4+ T cells sorted from blood. The sample's cell subset or site label is to be understood as: CD45RA-negative fraction. The chain was built from TRBV5-4 and TRBJ1-2; 10 junctional bases match TRBD1. This TCR derives from a woman aged 30 to 39 in good health. The CDR3 sequence is CASSYDRGLGYTF. The sequenced DNA is TGTGCCAGCAGTTACGACAGGGGGCTTGGCTACACCTTC. Reference TRBV5-4 and TRBJ1-2 genes cover what lies past the CDR3, so the full variable domain is ETGVTQSPTHLIKTRGQQVTLRCSSQSGHNTVSWYQQALGQGPQFIFQYYREEENGRGNFPPRFSGLQFPNYSSELNVNALELDDSALYLCASSYDRGLGYTFGSGTRLTVV.